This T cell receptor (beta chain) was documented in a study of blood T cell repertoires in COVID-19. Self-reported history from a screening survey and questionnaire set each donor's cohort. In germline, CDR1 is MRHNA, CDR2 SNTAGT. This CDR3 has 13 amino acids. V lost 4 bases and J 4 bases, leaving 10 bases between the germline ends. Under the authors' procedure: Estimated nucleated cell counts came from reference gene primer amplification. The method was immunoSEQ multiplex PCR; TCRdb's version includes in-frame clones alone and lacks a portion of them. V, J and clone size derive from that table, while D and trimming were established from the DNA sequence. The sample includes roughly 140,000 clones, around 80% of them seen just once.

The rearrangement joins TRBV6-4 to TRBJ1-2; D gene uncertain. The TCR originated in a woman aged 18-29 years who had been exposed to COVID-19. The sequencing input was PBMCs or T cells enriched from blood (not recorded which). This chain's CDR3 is CASSVDGLYGYTF. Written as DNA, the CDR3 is TGTGCCAGCAGTGTTGATGGGCTCTATGGCTACACCTTC.